The 17 T cell receptor beta chains presented below share a single source sample, sequenced in a study of blood T cell repertoires in COVID-19. Here immunoSEQ multiplex PCR was the method, and the copy in TCRdb shows in-frame clones only, minus some. The sample gives under 250,000 clones, about 80% of which show up once; about 1.3% is in the top ten. Sequencing used PBMCs or T cells enriched from blood (not recorded which). The receptors were gathered from a woman in her thirties or forties with acute COVID-19.

The chain is built from TRBV7-2 and TRBJ1-1, with 7 bases matching TRBD1. V shed 5 bases, J shed 1 base, and the junction held 4 bases outside the gene matches. Per germline, CDR1 SGHTA and CDR2 FQGNSA. This CDR3 has 14 amino acids. This CDR3 reads CASSTRTGNTEAFF. CDR3 in DNA: TGTGCCAGCAGCACGCGGACAGGGAACACTGAAGCTTTCTTT.

This chain connects TRBV9 to TRBJ1-5; possibly TRBD1 for D (5 bases). CDR1 is SGDLS, CDR2 YYNGEE, per germline. This CDR3 comprises 15 residues. The ends were cut back, 2 bases at V and 5 bases at J, with 14 bases in the middle. The CDR3 loop is CASSVEGRGDQPQHF. The DNA of the CDR3 is TGTGCCAGCAGCGTCGAAGGTCGGGGGGATCAGCCCCAGCATTTT.

V gene TRBV19 combines with J gene TRBJ1-5; 9 bases are a match to TRBD1. CDR3 length equals 16 residues. Losses at the gene ends were 6 bases for V and 5 bases for J; bases not matched to a gene: 11. The germline gives CDR1 LNHDA, CDR2 SQIVND (reference sequence). This CDR3 is CASSMRGQGVDQPQHF. The CDR3, as DNA: TGTGCCAGTAGCATGAGGGGACAGGGTGTGGATCAGCCCCAGCATTTT.

V gene TRBV24-1 combines with J gene TRBJ2-3; weak D call: TRBD2 (6 bases). Trimming pared 3 bases from V and 0 bases from J, leaving 15 bases between. Germline-derived CDR1 and CDR2 are KGHDR and SFDVKD. The CDR3 is 17 residues long. For the CDR3, the DNA is TGTGCCACCAGTGATCCCTTGGGTGGGGGGAGCACAGATACGCAGTATTTT. It specifies CATSDPLGGGSTDTQYF.

This clone was recorded a few times. The rearrangement uses TRBV30 and TRBJ1-5; the D is unclear. The length of the CDR3 is 12 residues. Trimming took 7 bases from V and 4 from J, leaving 11 bases between them. Per germline, CDR1 GTSNPN and CDR2 SVGIG (reference sequence). The CDR3 reads CAYGSLNQPQHF. The CDR3 DNA sequence: TGTGCCTACGGGTCCTTAAATCAGCCCCAGCATTTT.

This sequence joins TRBV19 and TRBJ2-3; the D gene is possibly TRBD2 (6 bases). CDR3 length: 15 residues. V dropped 0 bases and J dropped 2 bases, with 9 bases sitting between them. From germline, CDR1 is LNHDA and CDR2 SQIVND (reference sequence). CDR3 amino acids: CASSIDRGNTDTQYF. The CDR3 nucleotides are TGTGCCAGTAGTATAGATCGCGGGAACACAGATACGCAGTATTTT.

The rearrangement joins TRBV7-2 to TRBJ2-2; D may be TRBD2 (6 bases). The CDR3 sequence is 16 residues long. V lost 1 base, J lost 7 bases, and 16 bases lay in between. Germline CDR1 reads SGHTA; CDR2 reads FQGNSA. The CDR3 nucleotides read TGTGCCAGCAGCTTAGGACTAGGCTCTCTTGTCGGGGAGCTGTTTTTT. Translating gives CASSLGLGSLVGELFF.

V gene TRBV9 combines with J gene TRBJ1-1, with D perhaps TRBD1 (5 bases). Germline lookup yields CDR1 SGDLS and CDR2 YYNGEE. The V end lost 3 bases, the J end lost 3 bases, and 21 bases lay between the germline ends. The CDR3 loop spans 17 amino acids. The CDR3 is CASSAVPPGKRDTEAFF. CDR3 nucleotides: TGTGCCAGCAGCGCCGTACCGCCAGGGAAAAGGGACACTGAAGCTTTCTTT.

The rearrangement links TRBV7-3 to TRBJ2-1, with 11 bases identical to TRBD2. This CDR3 comprises 15 residues. Trimming at V came to 5 bases and at J to 4 bases, leaving 4 bases not matched to a gene. The germline V gene has CDR1 SGHTA and CDR2 FQGTGA. CDR3 in DNA: TGTGCCAGCAGCCCTAGCGGGGGGTATTACAATGAGCAGTTCTTC. It yields the protein CASSPSGGYYNEQFF.

This clone has just one count. This chain links TRBV5-1 with TRBJ1-1; TRBD1 aligns across 7 bases. From germline, CDR1 is SGHRS and CDR2 YFSETQ. The V gene end was trimmed by 3 bases and the J gene end by 1 base; junction bases not matched to a gene: 9. CDR3 length: 16 residues. The CDR3 DNA reads as TGCGCCAGCAGCTCGAAAACCGGGACAGCGAACACTGAAGCTTTCTTT. Encoded protein: CASSSKTGTANTEAFF.

V and J are TRBV7-2 and TRBJ2-3, with 12 bases matching TRBD2. The CDR3 extends over 16 amino acids. V gave up 0 bases and J gave up 10 bases; unmatched junction bases: 8. The germline V gene encodes CDR1 SGHTA and CDR2 FQGNSA. The CDR3 coding sequence is TGTGCCAGCAGCTTAGCGTCGGGGACTAGCGGGCCTCCGCAGTATTTT. Its translation is CASSLASGTSGPPQYF.

This sequence joins TRBV4-3 and TRBJ2-1; TRBD2 might be the D (6 bases). The germline CDR1 and CDR2 sequences are LGHNA and YSLEER. V was shortened by 1 base and J by 3 bases, with 10 bases between the two germline ends. This CDR3 is 15 amino acids long. CDR3 DNA sequence: TGCGCCAGCAGCCAAGGTCGGGAGAACTACAATGAGCAGTTCTTC. This translates into CASSQGRENYNEQFF.

The J gene is TRBJ2-1, the V gene TRBV6-5; a possible D gene is TRBD2 (6 bases). Trimming removed 0 bases at V and 6 bases at J, with 15 bases between. CDR3 size: 16 residues. CDR1 MNHEY and CDR2 SVGAGI come from the germline V gene. CDR3 protein: CASSYSSASGSNEQFF. In nucleotides, the CDR3 is TGTGCCAGCAGTTACTCGTCGGCTTCCGGGAGCAATGAGCAGTTCTTC.

The chain couples TRBV6-2 or TRBV6-3 to TRBJ2-4, with 14 nucleotides matching TRBD2. Germline V CDR1 and CDR2: MNHEY, SVGEGT. The CDR3 runs to 18 residues. The trim removed 2 bases at V and 6 bases at J, leaving 9 bases unmatched. The CDR3 here is CASSYAGTSGGVGNIQYF. The CDR3 bases are TGTGCCAGCAGTTACGCTGGGACTAGCGGGGGAGTTGGAAACATTCAGTACTTC.

The V call is TRBV19, the J call TRBJ1-5; 9 bases match TRBD1. Germline loops: CDR1 LNHDA, CDR2 SQIVND (reference sequence). The CDR3 contains 15 residues. The V and J ends lost 3 bases and 4 bases, in that order; junction bases with no gene match: 4. CDR3 in amino acids: CASSIGTGQNQPQHF. The CDR3 nucleotides are TGTGCCAGTAGTATCGGGACAGGGCAAAATCAGCCCCAGCATTTT.

This clone was picked up a small number of times. The chain couples TRBV7-8 to TRBJ1-1, with 7 bases aligning to TRBD1. The ends lost 5 bases at V and 4 bases at J; junction bases unmatched: 10. The V gene's germline CDR1 is SGHVS and CDR2 FQNEAQ. This CDR3 region has 15 residues. The CDR3 sequence is CASSPERGRLTEAFF. The DNA for the CDR3 is TGTGCCAGCAGCCCCGAGAGGGGGCGACTCACTGAAGCTTTCTTT.

The CDR3 sequence is CATSDSGEVDTQYF. CDR3 DNA sequence: TGTGCCACCAGTGATTCGGGTGAGGTGGATACGCAGTATTTT. The chain joins TRBV24-1 to TRBJ2-3; D gene unclear. Deletions cut 2 bases from V and 6 bases from J, with 11 bases between. The CDR3 runs 14 residues. Germline lookup yields CDR1 KGHDR and CDR2 SFDVKD.